This entry features one T cell receptor (beta chain) sequence. As processed by the authors: The authors estimated nucleated cell counts from reference gene primer amplification. The table came from immunoSEQ multiplex PCR; TCRdb's copy has only in-frame clones and leaves some out. Clone size and V and J calls were adopted from that table, with D and trimming inferred from the DNA. Of about 200,000 clones in the sample, roughly 78% were seen once. The sample comes from a study of blood T cell repertoires in COVID-19. The length of the CDR3 is 16 residues. Between the trimmed V and J ends, which lost 4 bases and 5 bases, there was a span of 20 bases. Looked up from germline, CDR1 is KGHSH and CDR2 is LQKENI.

Sequencing used peripheral blood. The chain has TRBV18 and TRBJ1-1; maybe TRBD1 (6 bases). The clonotype comes from a woman older than 75 with active or convalescent COVID-19. The DNA for the CDR3 is TGTGCCAGCTCACATACGACAGGCTTAGTGGTAACTGAAGCTTTCTTT. It encodes CASSHTTGLVVTEAFF.